The 4 T cell receptor beta chains reported below all come from one sample, sequenced in a study of cytomegalovirus exposure and HLA in healthy donors. Researchers ran the PCR with 60 Vbeta and 13 Jbeta primers. Method: immunoSEQ multiplex PCR; TCRdb's copy keeps in-frame clones and lacks some. Among 120,000 to 150,000 clones, roughly 62% were seen once, and the ten largest hold around 2%. The specimen sequenced was PBMCs. Every receptor here comes from a male donor in good health and CMV-seronegative.

There are a few counts of this clone. The gene calls are TRBV18 and TRBJ2-1; possible D gene TRBD2, 5 bases. The CDR3 contains 12 residues. Trimming removed 3 bases from V and 7 bases from J, with 7 bases in between. Germline V lookup: CDR1 KGHSH, CDR2 LQKENI. In DNA form, the CDR3 reads TGTGCCAGCTCACCGCTAGCAAATGAGCAGTTCTTC. Its translation is CASSPLANEQFF.

This chain connects TRBV30 to TRBJ1-1; maybe TRBD1 (6 bases). CDR3 length equals 13 residues. Germline CDR1 GTSNPN, CDR2 SVGIG (reference sequence). Trimming removed 4 bases at V and 6 bases at J, with 15 bases between. CDR3 in amino acids: CAWTAGDGAEAFF. The CDR3 DNA follows: TGTGCCTGGACCGCAGGGGATGGGGCTGAAGCTTTCTTT.

The chain couples TRBV5-1 to TRBJ2-7; D perhaps matches TRBD1 (7 bases). There are 15 residues in the CDR3. Germline assignment: CDR1 SGHRS and CDR2 YFSETQ. Trimming took 3 bases from V and 2 from J, leaving 15 bases between them. CDR3 amino acids: CASSSGQEGTYEQYF. DNA of the CDR3: TGCGCCAGCAGCTCCGGACAGGAGGGAACCTACGAGCAGTACTTC.

The rearrangement links TRBV7-9 to TRBJ2-7; 7 bases agree with TRBD2. The CDR3 spans 13 residues. Germline-derived CDR1 and CDR2 are SEHNR and FQNEAQ (reference sequence). With 3 bases clipped from V and 8 bases from J, the junction kept 7 bases outside the gene matches. DNA for the CDR3: TGTGCCAGCAGCTTCGGGGGGAATTGCAAGCAGTACTTC. Amino acids: CASSFGGNCKQYF.